This TCR beta chain is from a study of Ad26.COV2.S vaccination and SARS-CoV-2 variants. On this clone: Its antigen remains unknown.

CDR1 and CDR2 (germline): LNHNV, YYDKDF (reference sequence). The V and J ends lost 1 base and 4 bases respectively, with 16 bases between them. The CDR3 spans 17 residues. Study findings and constraints: Placebo recipients had lower spike-specific TCR breadth than vaccine recipients.

Generated by immunoSEQ multiplex PCR, the TCRdb table keeps only in-frame clones and is missing some. The sample lists some 350,000 clones, about 91% occurring once. Here the sequenced sample was peripheral blood, taken after recovery from COVID-19. The receptor comes from a human donor who had recovered from COVID-19. The chain carries TRBV15 and TRBJ1-4, with a tentative D call TRBD1 (5 bases). Here the CDR3 reads CATSRGVGAQGNEKLFF. CDR3 DNA sequence: TGTGCCACCAGCAGAGGGGTCGGGGCTCAGGGTAATGAAAAACTGTTTTTT.